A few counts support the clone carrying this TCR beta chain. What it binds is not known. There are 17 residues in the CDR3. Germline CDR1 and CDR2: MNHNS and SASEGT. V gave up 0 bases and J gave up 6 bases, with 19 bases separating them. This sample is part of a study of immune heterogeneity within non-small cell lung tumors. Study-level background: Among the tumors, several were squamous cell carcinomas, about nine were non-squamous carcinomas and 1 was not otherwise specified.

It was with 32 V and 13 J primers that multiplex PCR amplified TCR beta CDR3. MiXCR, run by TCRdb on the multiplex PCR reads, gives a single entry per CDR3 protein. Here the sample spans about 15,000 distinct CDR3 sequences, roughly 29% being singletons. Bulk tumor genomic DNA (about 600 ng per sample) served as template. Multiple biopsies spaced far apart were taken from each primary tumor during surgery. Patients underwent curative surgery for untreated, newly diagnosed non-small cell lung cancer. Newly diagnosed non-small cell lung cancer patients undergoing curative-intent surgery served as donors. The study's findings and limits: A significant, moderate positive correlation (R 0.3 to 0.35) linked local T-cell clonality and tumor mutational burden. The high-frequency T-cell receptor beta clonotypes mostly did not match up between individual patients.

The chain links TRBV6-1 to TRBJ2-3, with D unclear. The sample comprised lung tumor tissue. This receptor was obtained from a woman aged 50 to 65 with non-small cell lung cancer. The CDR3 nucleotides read TGTGCCAGCAGTGAAGCGGGCCGGGTATCATTCCGGGATACGCAGTATTTT. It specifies CASSEAGRVSFRDTQYF.